This TCR beta chain was recovered during a study of blood T cell repertoires in COVID-19. Across the study: Spain, Italy and the United States supplied samples that represented acute and convalescent COVID-19.

Sequenced by immunoSEQ multiplex PCR; TCRdb stores in-frame clones only, minus some. There are about 59,000 clones in the sample; around four fifths occur only once, and 11% to 15% lies in the top ten. V dropped 8 bases and J dropped 6; count of bases not matched to a gene: 13. The CDR3 is made up of 16 amino acids. Germline V gives CDR1 LNHDA, CDR2 SQIVND (reference sequence). This clone is a singleton in its sample. The source material was peripheral blood. The sequence derives from a woman in her sixties or seventies with acute or convalescent COVID-19. The chain has TRBV19 and TRBJ2-1, with 10 nucleotides matching TRBD2. The CDR3 nucleotides are TGTGCCAGTTCCCCCGAGCGGGGGGGTTTCGGCAATGAGCAGTTCTTC. It specifies CASSPERGGFGNEQFF.